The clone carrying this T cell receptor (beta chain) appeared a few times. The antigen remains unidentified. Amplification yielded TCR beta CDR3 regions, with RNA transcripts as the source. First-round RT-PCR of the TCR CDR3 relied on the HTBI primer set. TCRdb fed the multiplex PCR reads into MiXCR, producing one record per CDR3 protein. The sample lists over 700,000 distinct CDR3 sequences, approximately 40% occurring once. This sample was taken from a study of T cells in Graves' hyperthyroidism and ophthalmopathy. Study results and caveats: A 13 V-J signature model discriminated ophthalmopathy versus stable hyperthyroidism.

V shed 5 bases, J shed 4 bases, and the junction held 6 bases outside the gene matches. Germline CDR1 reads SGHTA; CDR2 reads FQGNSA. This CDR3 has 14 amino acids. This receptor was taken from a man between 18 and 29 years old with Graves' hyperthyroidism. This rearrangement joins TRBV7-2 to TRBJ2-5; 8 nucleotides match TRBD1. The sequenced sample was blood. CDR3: CASSRITGGETQYF. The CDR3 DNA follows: TGTGCCAGCAGCCGTATTACAGGGGGAGAGACCCAGTACTTC.